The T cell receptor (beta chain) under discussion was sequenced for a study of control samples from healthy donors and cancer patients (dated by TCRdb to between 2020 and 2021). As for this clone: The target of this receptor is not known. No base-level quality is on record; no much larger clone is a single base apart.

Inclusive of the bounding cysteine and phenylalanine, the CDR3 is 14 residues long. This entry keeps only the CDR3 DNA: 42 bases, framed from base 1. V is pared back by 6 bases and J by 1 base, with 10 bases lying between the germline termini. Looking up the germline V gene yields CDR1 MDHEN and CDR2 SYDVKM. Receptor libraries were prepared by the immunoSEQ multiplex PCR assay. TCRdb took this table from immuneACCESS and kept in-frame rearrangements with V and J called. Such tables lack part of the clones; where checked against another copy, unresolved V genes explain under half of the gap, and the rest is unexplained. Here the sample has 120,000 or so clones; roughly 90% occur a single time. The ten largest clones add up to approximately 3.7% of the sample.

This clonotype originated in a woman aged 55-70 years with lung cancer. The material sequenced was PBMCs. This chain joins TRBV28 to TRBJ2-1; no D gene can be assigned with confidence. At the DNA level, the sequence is TGTGCCAGCAGCCTCGATGGGTCCTACAATGAGCAGTTCTTC. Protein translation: CASSLDGSYNEQFF.